A single sample is the source of the 10 T cell receptor beta chains below, sequenced in a study of response to subunit inactivated influenza vaccine. Each CDR3 protein gets one entry after TCRdb re-called the RT-PCR reads with MiXCR. This table holds hundreds of thousands of distinct CDR3 sequences, approximately 17% found once. Material: PBMCs from blood, obtained around 5 days after vaccination. The receptor source for this set is a man between 45 and 60 years old who received an inactivated influenza vaccine.

This clonotype turned up a few times. The genes are TRBV27 and TRBJ1-2, with D uncertain. The germline CDR1 and CDR2 sequences are MNHEY and SMNVEV (reference sequence). The CDR3 sequence is 14 residues long. The V gene lost 6 bases and the J gene lost 2 bases, with 13 bases spanning the gap. The DNA of the CDR3 is TGTGCCAGCAGAAAACGGACGGGAAACTATGGCTACACCTTC. Translating gives CASRKRTGNYGYTF.

The V and J genes are TRBV7-3 and TRBJ1-1; D remains unclear. The V gene's germline CDR1 is SGHTA and CDR2 FQGTGA. V gave up 0 bases and J gave up 1 base, with 9 bases separating them. The CDR3 totals 15 residues. As DNA, the CDR3 is TGTGCCAGCAGCTTAACGGGAGACGGGAACACTGAAGCTTTCTTT. Protein sequence: CASSLTGDGNTEAFF. The full variable domain, rest sourced from reference TRBV7-3 and TRBJ1-1, is GAGVSQTPSNKVTEKGKYVELRCDPISGHTALYWYRQSLGQGPEFLIYFQGTGAADDSGLPNDRFFAVRPEGSVSTLKIQRTERGDSAVYLCASSLTGDGNTEAFFGQGTRLTVV.

The V and J genes are TRBV20-1 and TRBJ1-6; possibly TRBD1 for D (6 bases). Trimming cost V 1 base and J 2 bases, with 9 bases left between them. The germline gives CDR1 DFQATT, CDR2 SNEGSKA (reference sequence). This CDR3 is built from 15 residues. CDR3 in amino acids: CSARVDSTYNSPLHF. The CDR3 DNA reads TGCAGTGCTAGAGTGGACAGCACCTATAATTCACCCCTCCACTTT.

CDR3 DNA: TGTGCCAGCAGTCAACGGGCGTCTCGGACCGCTAACTATGGCTACACCTTC. Protein sequence: CASSQRASRTANYGYTF. V and J are TRBV12-3 or TRBV12-4 and TRBJ1-2; D is undetermined. This CDR3 has 17 amino acids. The V and J ends lost 5 bases and 0 bases respectively, with 19 bases between them.

This sequence joins TRBV6-1 and TRBJ1-1, with a tentative D call TRBD1 (5 bases). The germline V gene has CDR1 MNHNS and CDR2 SASEGT. Deletions cut 7 bases from V and 1 base from J, with 22 bases between. The CDR3 totals 17 residues. CDR3 DNA sequence: TGTGCCAGCAATAAGTTTTCAGGGCCCCCTACGAACACTGAAGCTTTCTTT. This translates into CASNKFSGPPTNTEAFF.

This clonotype was picked up a small number of times. The chain carries TRBV24-1 and TRBJ2-1; 13 bases are a match to TRBD2. The CDR3 loop spans 22 amino acids. Germline V gene lookup returns CDR1 KGHDR and CDR2 SFDVKD. The J segment lost 0 bases and the V segment lost 5 bases, leaving 18 bases of the junction unmatched. CDR3 sequence (DNA): TGTGCCACCAGTGGCCCCTTAACTAGCGGGGGGGAGTCTATGAGCTCCTACAATGAGCAGTTCTTC. It yields the protein CATSGPLTSGGESMSSYNEQFF.

This clonotype came up many times. The V and J genes are TRBV5-1 and TRBJ2-5, with D perhaps matching TRBD1 (5 bases). The V gene lost 3 bases and the J gene lost 5 bases, with 14 bases spanning the gap. Germline V gene sequence: CDR1 SGHRS, CDR2 YFSETQ. The CDR3 sequence is 14 residues long. The CDR3 loop is CASSSDTVFETQYF. CDR3 DNA: TGCGCCAGCAGCTCGGACACGGTCTTTGAGACCCAGTACTTC.

The V gene is TRBV27, the J gene TRBJ2-5, with 11 positions matching TRBD2. This CDR3 spans 16 amino acids. The germline CDR1 and CDR2 sequences are MNHEY and SMNVEV (reference sequence). Germline trimming cut 3 bases from V and 6 bases from J; bases unmatched to any gene: 9. Here the CDR3 DNA reads TGTGCCAGCAGTTTTTTGTCTAGCGGGAGGATGAAGACCCAGTACTTC. Translating gives CASSFLSSGRMKTQYF.

The chain couples TRBV6-2 or TRBV6-3 to TRBJ2-3; TRBD2 is a possible D gene (6 bases). The germline V and J ends were trimmed by 6 bases and 5 bases, with 15 bases remaining between them. CDR1 is MNHEY and CDR2 is SVGEGT in the germline V gene. The CDR3 consists of 14 residues. The DNA for the CDR3 is TGTGCCAGCAGGCGGGACTCCCAGGAAGATACGCAGTATTTT. Protein product: CASRRDSQEDTQYF.

This clonotype has at least ten counts. The J gene is TRBJ1-4, the V gene TRBV4-1; no clear D gene. CDR3 length: 14 residues. Germline V gene lookup returns CDR1 MGHRA and CDR2 YSYEKL. Trimming shortened V by 6 bases and J by 4 bases, and 12 bases separated the two germline ends. The CDR3 bases are TGCGCCAGCAGGCCGACGGATTTTAATGAAAAACTGTTTTTT. Translating it yields CASRPTDFNEKLFF.